Listed below are T cell receptor beta chains from one sample, sequenced in a study of OX40 agonist ivuxolimab in advanced cancers. TCRdb's copy holds only in-frame clones and misses some; the assay was immunoSEQ multiplex PCR. Seen here are 90,000 to 100,000 clones, about four fifths observed once, and the top ten hold roughly 1.5%. Sequences were derived from CD4+ or CD8+ T cells sorted from blood, sampled in a trial of the OX40 agonist ivuxolimab. The receptors come from an adult with an advanced solid tumor such as melanoma, head and neck, liver or kidney cancer. Both conserved end residues are part of each CDR3. Fields, in order: J gene, V gene, clone size, D gene, CDR3 DNA, CDR3 protein. A D gene is named only where the DNA matches it firmly. Rows give clone size only sometimes, using once, few, many, or a class for an expanded clone.

j_call: TRBJ1-1
v_call: TRBV7-2
clone_size: NA
d_call: NA
cdr3_nt: TGTGCCAGCAGCGCGGGGGGAGTCATGAACACTGAAGCTTTCTTT
cdr3_aa: CASSAGGVMNTEAFF

j_call: TRBJ1-1
v_call: TRBV25-1
clone_size: NA
d_call: NA
cdr3_nt: TGTGCCAGCAGTGAAGGGGGAGGGTACACTGAAGCTTTCTTT
cdr3_aa: CASSEGGGYTEAFF

j_call: TRBJ1-1
v_call: TRBV5-1
clone_size: NA
d_call: TRBD1
cdr3_nt: TGCGCCAGCAGCTTGGGACGGGACAGGGAAGCTTTCTTT
cdr3_aa: CASSLGRDREAFF

j_call: TRBJ1-5
v_call: TRBV28
clone_size: NA
d_call: TRBD1
cdr3_nt: TGTGCCAGCAGTAAGGACAGGGGGCTCGGCAATCAGCCCCAGCATTTT
cdr3_aa: CASSKDRGLGNQPQHF

j_call: TRBJ1-2
v_call: TRBV4-2
clone_size: NA
d_call: NA
cdr3_nt: TGTGCCAGCAGCCAAGACCCCAGGGAGAGCTACACCTTC
cdr3_aa: CASSQDPRESYTF

j_call: TRBJ2-7
v_call: TRBV7-3
clone_size: NA
d_call: NA
cdr3_nt: TGTGCCAGCAGCTTAGAACACTTACAGGGAGGTCAGTACTTC
cdr3_aa: CASSLEHLQGGQYF

j_call: TRBJ2-1
v_call: TRBV7-2
clone_size: NA
d_call: NA
cdr3_nt: TGTGCCAGCAGCTTAGCGAGGAGCGGGTCAAATGAGCAGTTCTTC
cdr3_aa: CASSLARSGSNEQFF

j_call: TRBJ2-3
v_call: TRBV4-1
clone_size: once
d_call: TRBD2
cdr3_nt: TGCGCCAGCAGCCAACTCGGACTAGCGGGGAGGGCCGTCGGCACAGATACGCAGTATTTT
cdr3_aa: CASSQLGLAGRAVGTDTQYF

j_call: TRBJ1-2
v_call: TRBV6-1
clone_size: NA
d_call: NA
cdr3_nt: TGTGCCAGCAGTGAACAGGGAATGAGAGGCTATGGCTACACCTTC
cdr3_aa: CASSEQGMRGYGYTF

j_call: TRBJ2-4
v_call: TRBV10-3
clone_size: NA
d_call: NA
cdr3_nt: TGTGCCATCAGCAGGGATATAGCCATTCAGTACTTC
cdr3_aa: CAISRDIAIQYF

j_call: TRBJ2-7
v_call: TRBV28
clone_size: NA
d_call: TRBD1
cdr3_nt: TGTGCCAGCAGCAGAACAGGGGGCGCTACCTACGAGCAGTACTTC
cdr3_aa: CASSRTGGATYEQYF

j_call: TRBJ1-1
v_call: TRBV5-4
clone_size: NA
d_call: NA
cdr3_nt: TGTGCCAGCAGCTCCCACTTTCAGGGTAACACTGAAGCTTTCTTT
cdr3_aa: CASSSHFQGNTEAFF

j_call: TRBJ2-1
v_call: TRBV7-2
clone_size: NA
d_call: NA
cdr3_nt: TGTGCCAGCCAACGACAGAACAATGAGCAGTTCTTC
cdr3_aa: CASQRQNNEQFF

j_call: TRBJ1-2
v_call: TRBV5-4
clone_size: NA
d_call: NA
cdr3_nt: TGTGCCAGCAGCCTGGATGGCTATGGCTACACCTTC
cdr3_aa: CASSLDGYGYTF

j_call: TRBJ2-1
v_call: TRBV30
clone_size: NA
d_call: NA
cdr3_nt: TGTGCCTGGGGGTCCCTGGCTAGCGATTACAATGAGCAGTTCTTC
cdr3_aa: CAWGSLASDYNEQFF

j_call: TRBJ1-2
v_call: TRBV30
clone_size: NA
d_call: TRBD1
cdr3_nt: TGTGCCTGGAGTCCCGGACAGGGGCAAGGGTATGGCTACACCTTC
cdr3_aa: CAWSPGQGQGYGYTF

j_call: TRBJ2-1
v_call: TRBV10-3
clone_size: NA
d_call: NA
cdr3_nt: TGTGCCATCAGTGAGTCTCGGGACTACAATGAGCAGTTCTTC
cdr3_aa: CAISESRDYNEQFF

j_call: TRBJ2-5
v_call: TRBV5-4
clone_size: NA
d_call: TRBD1
cdr3_nt: TGTGCCAGCAGCCCTGGACAGGGGGCTAATTCCGGGGAGACCCAGTACTTC
cdr3_aa: CASSPGQGANSGETQYF

j_call: TRBJ2-2
v_call: TRBV5-1
clone_size: once
d_call: TRBD2
cdr3_nt: TGCGCCAGCAGCTTGGTACTAGCGGGGGGCACCGGGGAGCTGTTTTTT
cdr3_aa: CASSLVLAGGTGELFF

j_call: TRBJ2-7
v_call: TRBV25-1
clone_size: NA
d_call: NA
cdr3_nt: TGTGCCAGCAGTGAACTGGGAACCTACGAGCAGTACTTC
cdr3_aa: CASSELGTYEQYF

j_call: TRBJ2-7
v_call: TRBV7-2
clone_size: NA
d_call: NA
cdr3_nt: TGTGCCAGCAGCCCCCTCCCACAGATCTCCTACGAGCAGTACTTC
cdr3_aa: CASSPLPQISYEQYF

j_call: TRBJ1-2
v_call: TRBV19
clone_size: NA
d_call: TRBD1
cdr3_nt: TGTGCCAGTAGTGACGTGGACAGGGCTCACTATGGCTACACCTTC
cdr3_aa: CASSDVDRAHYGYTF

j_call: TRBJ1-1
v_call: TRBV2
clone_size: NA
d_call: NA
cdr3_nt: TGTGCCAGCAGTGAAATAAGAAGGATCAACACTGAAGCTTTCTTT
cdr3_aa: CASSEIRRINTEAFF

j_call: TRBJ1-2
v_call: TRBV23-1
clone_size: NA
d_call: NA
cdr3_nt: TGCGCCAGCAGTCAATCGTGGCAGGACAGCTATGGCTACACCTTC
cdr3_aa: CASSQSWQDSYGYTF

j_call: TRBJ2-7
v_call: TRBV4-2
clone_size: NA
d_call: TRBD2
cdr3_nt: TGTGCCAGCAGCCAAGATCCTAGCGGGGGGGCGGGAGAGCAGTACTTC
cdr3_aa: CASSQDPSGGAGEQYF

j_call: TRBJ2-2
v_call: TRBV5-5
clone_size: NA
d_call: TRBD2
cdr3_nt: TGTGCCAGCAGCCTGGGACTAGTAAACGGGGAGCTGTTTTTT
cdr3_aa: CASSLGLVNGELFF

j_call: TRBJ2-7
v_call: TRBV5-6
clone_size: NA
d_call: NA
cdr3_nt: TGTGCCAGCAGCTTGGAGGGGGTGAGGAGGGCGATCGAGCAGTACTTC
cdr3_aa: CASSLEGVRRAIEQYF

j_call: TRBJ2-4
v_call: TRBV27
clone_size: once
d_call: TRBD1
cdr3_nt: TGTGCCAGCAGCACCCATAATCCGGGACAGGGGGTGAGGGACATTCAGTACTTC
cdr3_aa: CASSTHNPGQGVRDIQYF

j_call: TRBJ2-1
v_call: TRBV11-3
clone_size: NA
d_call: NA
cdr3_nt: TGTGCCAGCAGCATGGGACGGAACACGTACAATGAGCAGTTCTTC
cdr3_aa: CASSMGRNTYNEQFF

j_call: TRBJ1-4
v_call: TRBV6-1
clone_size: few
d_call: NA
cdr3_nt: TGTGCCAGCAGTGAAGAATCGAGGAGATCCAACGAAAAACTGTTTTTT
cdr3_aa: CASSEESRRSNEKLFF

j_call: TRBJ2-2
v_call: TRBV7-8
clone_size: once
d_call: NA
cdr3_nt: TGTGCCAGCAGCCCCCAGGACAGAGGCACCGGGGAGCTGTTTTTT
cdr3_aa: CASSPQDRGTGELFF

j_call: TRBJ2-7
v_call: TRBV27
clone_size: NA
d_call: TRBD1
cdr3_nt: TGTGCCAGCAGTTTATTCGCCTTTCCGGGACAGACCTACGAGCAGTACTTC
cdr3_aa: CASSLFAFPGQTYEQYF

j_call: TRBJ2-2
v_call: TRBV2
clone_size: NA
d_call: NA
cdr3_nt: TGTGCCAGCAGTTTGACAGGGAGGTCCACCGGGGAGCTGTTTTTT
cdr3_aa: CASSLTGRSTGELFF

j_call: TRBJ1-2
v_call: TRBV30
clone_size: few
d_call: NA
cdr3_nt: TGTGCCTGGAGCCCCCTCGGTGGTGGCTACACCTTC
cdr3_aa: CAWSPLGGGYTF

j_call: TRBJ2-1
v_call: TRBV30
clone_size: NA
d_call: TRBD2
cdr3_nt: TGTGCCTGGAGGAGGGCGGGAGCCCTCTACAATGAGCAGTTCTTC
cdr3_aa: CAWRRAGALYNEQFF

j_call: TRBJ1-6
v_call: TRBV6-6
clone_size: NA
d_call: NA
cdr3_nt: TGTGCCAGCACCCGTAGCTCCTATAATTCACCCCTCCACTTT
cdr3_aa: CASTRSSYNSPLHF

j_call: TRBJ2-7
v_call: TRBV6-5
clone_size: NA
d_call: NA
cdr3_nt: TGTGCCAGCAGTCTAGGGGGCGAGCAGTACTTC
cdr3_aa: CASSLGGEQYF

j_call: TRBJ2-3
v_call: TRBV12-5
clone_size: NA
d_call: NA
cdr3_nt: TGTGCTAGTGGACCATCAGGGGCAGATACGCAGTATTTT
cdr3_aa: CASGPSGADTQYF

j_call: TRBJ2-7
v_call: TRBV25-1
clone_size: NA
d_call: NA
cdr3_nt: TGTGCCAGCAGTGATGCTAGTGCCTACGAGCAGTACTTC
cdr3_aa: CASSDASAYEQYF

j_call: TRBJ2-3
v_call: TRBV5-4
clone_size: once
d_call: TRBD2
cdr3_nt: TGTGCCAGCACCCCGCAACTAGCGGGCACAGATACGCAGTATTTT
cdr3_aa: CASTPQLAGTDTQYF

j_call: TRBJ1-2
v_call: TRBV5-1
clone_size: NA
d_call: TRBD1
cdr3_nt: TGCGCCAGCAGCTTAGACAGGGGGACTTTCGGCTACACCTTC
cdr3_aa: CASSLDRGTFGYTF

j_call: TRBJ1-1
v_call: TRBV10-3
clone_size: NA
d_call: NA
cdr3_nt: TGTGCCATCAGTTTCGGACAGAGGAACACTGAAGCTTTCTTT
cdr3_aa: CAISFGQRNTEAFF

j_call: TRBJ2-7
v_call: TRBV5-1
clone_size: NA
d_call: NA
cdr3_nt: TGCGCCAGCAGCCCCTCAGGGCTTAGCTCCTACGAGCAGTACTTC
cdr3_aa: CASSPSGLSSYEQYF

j_call: TRBJ2-7
v_call: TRBV11-3
clone_size: NA
d_call: TRBD1
cdr3_nt: TGTGCCAGCAGCAGACAGGGGGGGTACGAGCAGTACTTC
cdr3_aa: CASSRQGGYEQYF

j_call: TRBJ2-3
v_call: TRBV28
clone_size: NA
d_call: TRBD2
cdr3_nt: TGTGCCAGCAGTTTTCAGGCGGGAGGGAGCACAGATACGCAGTATTTT
cdr3_aa: CASSFQAGGSTDTQYF

j_call: TRBJ1-3
v_call: TRBV10-2
clone_size: many
d_call: NA
cdr3_nt: TGCGCCAGCAGTGATTCCCCATACAGACTACCTGGAAACACCATATATTTT
cdr3_aa: CASSDSPYRLPGNTIYF

j_call: TRBJ2-1
v_call: TRBV7-8
clone_size: NA
d_call: NA
cdr3_nt: TGTGCCAGCAGCTCGCTCTACCATACTTGGAATGAGCAGTTCTTC
cdr3_aa: CASSSLYHTWNEQFF

j_call: TRBJ1-5
v_call: TRBV19
clone_size: NA
d_call: NA
cdr3_nt: TGTGCCAGTAGTATAGCGTGGAGCAATCAGCCCCAGCATTTT
cdr3_aa: CASSIAWSNQPQHF

j_call: TRBJ2-1
v_call: TRBV6-5
clone_size: NA
d_call: NA
cdr3_nt: TGTGCCAGCAGTTACGGGAGTGAGCAGTTCTTC
cdr3_aa: CASSYGSEQFF

j_call: TRBJ1-3
v_call: TRBV28
clone_size: NA
d_call: TRBD1
cdr3_nt: TGTGCCAGCAGTTGGAACAGGGGTGGGAACACCATATATTTT
cdr3_aa: CASSWNRGGNTIYF

j_call: TRBJ2-5
v_call: TRBV28
clone_size: once
d_call: NA
cdr3_nt: TGTGCCAGCAGCCACACGGACACTGCGGACGAGACCCAGTACTTC
cdr3_aa: CASSHTDTADETQYF

j_call: TRBJ2-1
v_call: TRBV4-2
clone_size: NA
d_call: TRBD2
cdr3_nt: TGTGCCAGCAGCCAAGTTAGCGGGGTGTACAATGAGCAGTTCTTC
cdr3_aa: CASSQVSGVYNEQFF

j_call: TRBJ2-2
v_call: TRBV19
clone_size: NA
d_call: NA
cdr3_nt: TGTGCCAGTATTCCAAGACCCCCGAACACCGGGGAGCTGTTTTTT
cdr3_aa: CASIPRPPNTGELFF

j_call: TRBJ2-3
v_call: TRBV2
clone_size: NA
d_call: TRBD2
cdr3_nt: TGTGCCAGCAGTGGGCGGGGGGGGTACACAGATACGCAGTATTTT
cdr3_aa: CASSGRGGYTDTQYF

j_call: TRBJ2-2
v_call: TRBV5-1
clone_size: NA
d_call: NA
cdr3_nt: TGCGCCAGCAGCCCTTCTAACGCGAACACCGGGGAGCTGTTTTTT
cdr3_aa: CASSPSNANTGELFF